This T cell receptor (beta chain) was identified in a study of cytomegalovirus exposure and HLA in healthy donors. Study-level information: The platform used for the roughly 130 validation repertoires matched that of the roughly 630 first-cohort repertoires, a later analysis reported.

The study, taken as a whole, reports: The investigators catalogued 150 or so TCR beta chains as cytomegalovirus-associated.

About this clone itself: Antigen: not known.

Some clones are missing from TCRdb's copy, which holds only in-frame ones; the method was immunoSEQ multiplex PCR. The sample shows roughly 330,000 clones, roughly 87% of them seen only once. Per the germline V gene, CDR1 is SGHNT and CDR2 is YYREEE (reference sequence). The CDR3 is 15 amino acids. Trimming removed 4 bases at V and 4 bases at J, with 15 bases between. The donors belonged to the roughly 110-subject validation cohort, separate from the roughly 670-subject first cohort. The sample taken for sequencing was PBMCs. The clonotype comes from a woman aged 30 to 39 in good health and CMV-seropositive. The V gene is TRBV5-4, the J gene TRBJ2-1, with D maybe TRBD2 (5 bases). DNA of the CDR3: TGTGCCAGCAGCAACCGACTACAACCTTACAATGAGCAGTTCTTC. It translates to CASSNRLQPYNEQFF. The whole variable domain, remainder taken from reference TRBV5-4 and TRBJ2-1, is ETGVTQSPTHLIKTRGQQVTLRCSSQSGHNTVSWYQQALGQGPQFIFQYYREEENGRGNFPPRFSGLQFPNYSSELNVNALELDDSALYLCASSNRLQPYNEQFFGPGTRLTVL.